This note documents a single T cell receptor beta chain sequence. The antigen remains undetermined. Vbeta (60) and Jbeta (13) primers were used in the PCR. The data were produced by immunoSEQ multiplex PCR, yet TCRdb's version contains in-frame clones alone and is incomplete. Of some 120,000 clones in the sample, roughly 68% are singletons; the top ten hold roughly 8.4%. This sample stems from a study of cytomegalovirus exposure and HLA in healthy donors. Study outcomes and limitations: The study flagged some 170 TCR beta chains as cytomegalovirus-associated. When analyzed later, the rates of TCR association showed variation by HLA locus, with DRB1 the most and HLA-C the fewest.

The CDR3 has 15 amino acids. Unmatched junction bases numbered 6, after V lost 4 bases and J lost 1 base. CDR1 is SGHAT, CDR2 FQNNGV, per germline. Specimen: PBMCs. V and J are TRBV11-2 and TRBJ1-2; 7 bases are shared with TRBD1. This clonotype was obtained from a man younger than 45 in good health and CMV-seropositive. As DNA, the CDR3 is TGTGCCAGCAGCTCCCGACAGGGAGTTAACTATGGCTACACCTTC. It translates to CASSSRQGVNYGYTF.